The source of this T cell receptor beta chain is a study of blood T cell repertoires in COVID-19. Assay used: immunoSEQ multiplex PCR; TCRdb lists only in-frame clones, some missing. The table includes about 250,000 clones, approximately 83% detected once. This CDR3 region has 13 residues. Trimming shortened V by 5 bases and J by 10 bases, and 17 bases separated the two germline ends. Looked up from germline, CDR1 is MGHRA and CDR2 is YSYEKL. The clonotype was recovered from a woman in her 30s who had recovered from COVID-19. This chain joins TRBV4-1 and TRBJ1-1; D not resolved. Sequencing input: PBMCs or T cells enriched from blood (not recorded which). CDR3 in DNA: TGCGCCAGCAGCGTATCGGACTATCTCGGAGCTTTCTTT. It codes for CASSVSDYLGAFF.